Given below is one TCR beta chain in context. The clone's antigen remains unknown. Qualities for individual bases were not recorded, and no much larger clone is one base off. The data originate from a study of cytomegalovirus exposure and HLA in healthy donors (dated by TCRdb to the late 2010s). Describing the broader study: According to an earlier analysis of 587 of the donors, some 170 million T cells yielded approximately 120 million unique TCR beta sequences and about 300 Gb of sequence data. Both class I and class II loci were covered by HLA typing, at four-digit resolution. Typing coverage varied by locus: about 629-640 donors for A, B, C, DRB1 and DQB1; 500 to 550 for DQA1; more than 600 for DPA1; around 450 for DPB1. Among a few hundred genotyped donors of the cohort, an average of about 240,000 unique TCR beta nucleotide sequences were sequenced per donor, roughly a sixth of them non-productive. The study combined high-throughput TCR immunosequencing, statistical association of individual TCRs with disease status, and machine learning to predict cytomegalovirus infection status. Among the approximately 430 genotyped donors, under 90% belonged to the genetic ancestry cluster associated with self-reported Caucasian donors. An early release that covered more than 550 HLA-typed donors contained approximately 320 gigabases of sequencing data and around 80 million unique TCR sequences. The study used immunosequencing to profile the T cell repertoires of 670 or so subjects and linked those repertoires to cytomegalovirus serostatus. All discovery cohort repertoires had been generated on a single sequencing platform. Rather than drawing on any new phenotypic data, the later analysis identified candidate immune exposures from TCR beta sequences and the way those sequences occurred across donors. The study aimed to test whether signatures of past pathogen exposure could be identified by cataloging public T cell receptors. Besides the first cohort of 666 subjects, a separate validation cohort made up of around 120 different subjects was used. A later genetic analysis took genome-wide SNP genotypes for about 65% of the roughly 670 donors and used that subset as a discovery cohort. Donor age, sex, ethnicity and CMV serostatus were collected together with the repertoire data. Several DR-DQ haplotypes were treated as single units for association and clustering because of strong linkage in the cohort. To study patterns of TCR occurrence, a later analysis re-analyzed previously published TCR beta repertoires from 650 to 750 donors and added high-resolution HLA genotyping. In an earlier analysis of several hundred of the donors, high-throughput TCR beta sequencing was used to judge whether each TCR beta V gene segment behaved as functional or pseudogenic.

The library was built by means of the immunoSEQ multiplex PCR assay. The multiplex PCR relied on a mix of 60 forward primers for TCR Vbeta segments and 13 reverse primers for TCR Jbeta segments. The CDR3 region of rearranged TCR beta genes was amplified from genomic DNA with a multiplex PCR assay. The amplified TCR beta libraries were sequenced on the Illumina HiSeq System as 87-base-pair reads. The study's processing was this. In a later analysis, tens of millions of unique TCR beta chains were counted across the 500 to 850 repertoires, and some 10 million of these chains were shared by at least two donors. A nearest-neighbor algorithm error-corrected the raw reads and collapsed the reads into unique sequences, merging closely related sequences to remove PCR and sequencing errors. To assign V, D and J gene segments, CDR3 sequences were aligned to IMGT reference sequences. For a sequence to be retained, a match of at least six nucleotides to both a V gene segment and a J gene segment was required. Rearrangements were called productive when the CDR3 lacked stop codons and stayed in frame with V and J; all others were non-productive. Following IMGT convention, CDR3 was defined as the stretch from the second conserved V-encoded cysteine to the conserved J-encoded phenylalanine. The earlier analysis of 587 of the donors excluded sequences that lacked an unambiguous match to a single V gene segment. An earlier analysis of some 610 of the donors called V segments functional above 56.7% productive rearrangements and segregating when the between-donor standard deviation exceeded 5%. A statistical classification framework was built to diagnose cytomegalovirus status from the catalog of TCR beta chain sequences. V and J gene assignment, in a later analysis, came from comparing TCR nucleotide sequences with IMGT/GENE-DB human TR gene sequences. A later analysis assigned CDR3 sequences and most-parsimonious VDJ recombination scenarios with the TCRdist pipeline. In a later analysis, every TCR beta chain was defined by the combination of its CDR3 amino acid sequence and its V-gene family, and reads without a unique V-gene family were dropped. To address suspected cross-contamination and a sequencing artifact, a later analysis removed approximately 600 highly shared, low-generation-probability nucleotide sequences. In a later analysis, a clonal expansion index was calculated for each public chain from normalized within-repertoire ranks of inferred template counts. In a later analysis, generation probabilities were computed with a VDJ recombination model fitted to out-of-frame rearrangements, and the resulting probabilities were checked against IGoR. In a later analysis, hypergeometric tests were used to score TCR-TCR, TCR-HLA and TCR-CMV co-occurrence, with a repertoire-size bias correction applied to TCR pairs. To estimate false discovery rates, a later analysis permuted the HLA or CMV assignments 20 times. In a later analysis, co-occurring TCRs were grouped with DBSCAN, and TCRdist sequence similarity was added when clustering was performed within HLA-allele-positive subsets. Co-occurrence clustering excluded repertoires with fewer than 30,000 or more than 120,000 public chains, plus five with anomalous nucleotide sharing. TCRdb took over this immuneACCESS table, retaining in-frame rearrangements with V and J assigned. Such tables are incomplete; in checked studies, under half of the missing clones stem from an unresolved V gene, and the remainder is unexplained. D and trimming come from the DNA, and the V and J calls and clone size come from that table. The sample includes about 130,000 clones, with approximately 84% observed a single time. The ten largest make up about 2.9% of the sample.

V is pruned by 3 bases and J by 2 bases, leaving 13 bases of the junction without a gene match. Looking up the germline V gene yields CDR1 SGHDT and CDR2 YYEEEE. The CDR3 covers 19 residues, taking in both the cysteine and the phenylalanine. Only the CDR3 part of the read is kept: 57 bases, read in frame from the first base. Findings and caveats that apply to the study as a whole: Immune exposure information for the cohort was limited to CMV serostatus. Cytomegalovirus status was reported to be diagnosed by the classifier with high specificity and sensitivity in both the original and validation cohorts. A group of highly shared sequence variants was considered likely to be a technical artifact of the sequencing pipeline. A later analysis reported that several top co-occurrence clusters appeared linked to parvovirus B19, influenza, CMV and Epstein-Barr virus. A later analysis found that TCR association rates varied across HLA loci, with DRB1 alleles showing the most associated TCRs and HLA-C alleles the fewest. In the study, some 180 TCR beta chains were listed as associated with cytomegalovirus. Correlated functional status among segregating V segments might reflect linkage disequilibrium, but an unknown experimental factor could not be ruled out. The presence/absence analyses assumed that sequencing depth was roughly uniform across donors, and that assumption may not be true. The authors suggested that the approach could potentially be generalized to other disease states and immunological phenotypes. Because the 87-base-pair reads could not distinguish some IMGT-functional V segments, including TRBV6-2 and TRBV6-3, those segments were excluded. According to a later genetic analysis, donors in an Asian-associated ancestry cluster had fewer N-insertions in productive TCRs than the roughly 670-donor mean. An association between a missense DCLRE1C variant and V-gene and J-gene trimming of TCR beta chains was found in a later genetic analysis and replicated in an independent cohort. In an earlier analysis of some 500 of the donors, most TCR beta V segments appeared in productive rearrangements about 90% or about 30% of the time, broadly matching IMGT annotations. Because HLA typing was missing for some donors at each locus, association tests included only the typed subset. In a later analysis, HLA-associated TCR beta chains were found to be more clonally expanded and to have lower generation probabilities than equally common non-associated chains. Because counts were too low, roughly 16 rarely observed V segments, including chromosome 9 orphons, were excluded from the earlier analysis of around 640 of the donors. A further reported finding was that TCR beta sequences accurately predicted the HLA-A and HLA-B alleles for most subjects in the first cohort. In a later analysis, most CMV-associated TCR beta chains were found to appear HLA-restricted, with HLA associations seemingly driven largely by CMV exposure. Most TCR sequences were observed very rarely across donors, whereas some public TCRs were present in many individuals. A few of the identified cytomegalovirus-associated TCR beta chains were confirmed in vitro to be specific for cytomegalovirus antigens. Strong co-occurrence of HLA alleles, especially DR and DQ, made assigning TCR associations to individual alleles difficult. At a false discovery rate of 0.05, a later analysis linked about 16,000 TCR beta sequences to specific HLA alleles. This cohort had only TCR beta chains sequenced, and the lack of alpha or paired-chain data limited which features could be detected.

In total, roughly 670 healthy bone marrow donors made up the cohort. At the time of sampling, every cohort member was nominally healthy, though immune exposures that went unrecorded were likely present. The donor tested CMV seronegative, placing the donor among the 350 or so seronegative members of the cohort. Every donor gave a peripheral blood sample, and the peripheral blood mononuclear cells from that sample were used for TCR beta sequencing. Genomic DNA was extracted from the blood cell samples with the Qiagen DNeasy Blood Extraction Kit. The clonotype originates from a boy younger than 10 in good health and CMV-seronegative. What was sequenced was PBMCs. The rearranged segments are TRBV5-6 and TRBJ1-3; TRBD1 fits 11 bases in the junction. Here the CDR3 is given as CASSSAGTGGVRAGNTIYF. The nucleotides are TGTGCCAGCAGCTCGGCCGGGACAGGGGGTGTAAGAGCTGGAAACACCATATATTTT.